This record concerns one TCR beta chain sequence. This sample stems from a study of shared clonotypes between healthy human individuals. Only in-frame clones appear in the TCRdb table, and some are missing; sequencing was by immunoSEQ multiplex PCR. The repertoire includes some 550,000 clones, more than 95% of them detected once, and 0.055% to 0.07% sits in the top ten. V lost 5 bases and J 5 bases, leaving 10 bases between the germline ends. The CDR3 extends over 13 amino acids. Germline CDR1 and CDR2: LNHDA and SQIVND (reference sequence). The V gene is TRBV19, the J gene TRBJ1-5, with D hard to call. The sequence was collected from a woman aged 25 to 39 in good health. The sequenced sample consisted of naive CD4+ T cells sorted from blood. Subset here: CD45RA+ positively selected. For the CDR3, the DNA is TGTGCCAGTAGTCTGACACTTTATCAGCCCCAGCATTTT. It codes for CASSLTLYQPQHF.